This T cell receptor (beta chain) stems from a study of T cell responses to AZD1222 COVID-19 vaccine. The length of the CDR3 is 16 residues. The germline CDR1 and CDR2 sequences are MGHRA and YSYEKL. With 3 bases clipped from V and 4 bases from J, the junction kept 11 bases outside the gene matches. Assay: immunoSEQ multiplex PCR; the TCRdb copy retains only in-frame clones and omits some. The sample yields approximately 26,000 clones, 88% seen once. This TCR derives from an adult who received the AZD1222 COVID-19 vaccine. The chain joins TRBV4-1 to TRBJ1-2, with 7 bases that match TRBD1. The starting material was peripheral blood, obtained 28 days after the second AZD1222 dose. CDR3 nucleotides: TGCGCCAGCAGCCATCCCCCGGGACAGAGCCTCTATGGCTACACCTTC. This gives the protein CASSHPPGQSLYGYTF.